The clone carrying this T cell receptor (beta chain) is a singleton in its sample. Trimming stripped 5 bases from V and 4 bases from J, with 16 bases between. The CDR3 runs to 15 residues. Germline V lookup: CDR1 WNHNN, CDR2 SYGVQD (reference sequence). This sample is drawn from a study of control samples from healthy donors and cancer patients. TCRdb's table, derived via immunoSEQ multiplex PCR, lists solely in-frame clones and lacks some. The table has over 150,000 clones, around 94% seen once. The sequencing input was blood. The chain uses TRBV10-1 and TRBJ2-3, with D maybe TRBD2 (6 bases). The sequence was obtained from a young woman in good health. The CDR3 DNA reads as TGCGCCAGCAGTCGGGAGACCGACCTGGCAGATACGCAGTATTTT. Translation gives CASSRETDLADTQYF.